One sample yielded the 8 T cell receptor beta chains listed below, sequenced in a study of T cell responses to AZD1222 COVID-19 vaccine. Assay used: immunoSEQ multiplex PCR; TCRdb lists only in-frame clones, some missing. The data hold about 140,000 clones, with just over 90% observed a single time. The source material was peripheral blood, sampled on day 0 of AZD1222 vaccination. The receptors were gathered from an adult in good health.

The chain combines TRBV19 with TRBJ2-7, with 8 positions matching TRBD2. The CDR3 has 15 residues. The junction had 9 bases not matched to a gene; V was cut back by 4 bases and J by 4 bases. Germline-derived CDR1 and CDR2 are LNHDA and SQIVND (reference sequence). The CDR3, as DNA: TGTGCCAGTAGTAACTCGGGGGGGGCACTTTACGAGCAGTACTTC. Translating it yields CASSNSGGALYEQYF.

V is TRBV6-5 and J is TRBJ2-7; 9 nucleotides align to TRBD2. Trimming cost V 6 bases and J 3 bases; bases outside gene matches: 9. CDR1 and CDR2 (germline): MNHEY, SVGAGI. The CDR3 extends over 15 amino acids. CDR3 in DNA: TGTGCCAGCAGGATTACCGGGACTAGCATCTACGAGCAGTACTTC. Residues: CASRITGTSIYEQYF.

The V and J genes are TRBV28 and TRBJ2-5; 10 nucleotides match TRBD1. V shed 6 bases, J shed 5 bases, and the junction held 12 bases outside the gene matches. Per the germline V gene, CDR1 is MDHEN and CDR2 is SYDVKM. This CDR3 is built from 16 residues. CDR3 loop: CASSKMGQGNRETQYF. Written as DNA, the CDR3 is TGTGCCAGCAGCAAGATGGGACAGGGGAACCGGGAGACCCAGTACTTC.

The chain combines TRBV5-3 with TRBJ1-5; D is perhaps TRBD1 (5 bases). TRBV5-3 is an open reading frame, and its role is uncertain. Trimming removed 5 bases at V and 0 bases at J, with 30 bases between. CDR3 length: 21 residues. The CDR3 sequence: CARRQARRVGEAVNSNQPQHF. CDR3 coding DNA: TGTGCCAGAAGGCAAGCAAGGAGGGTAGGGGAAGCAGTTAATAGCAATCAGCCCCAGCATTTT.

V usage is TRBV5-6 and J usage is TRBJ1-2, with D tentatively TRBD1 (5 bases). V lost 7 bases and J lost 4, with 14 bases in between. CDR1 and CDR2 (germline): SGHDT, YYEEEE. This CDR3 region has 13 residues. The CDR3 sequence is CASVSGAAYGYTF. CDR3 nucleotides: TGTGCCAGCGTCTCCGGGGCAGCCTATGGCTACACCTTC. Supplemented by reference TRBV5-6 and TRBJ1-2, the full variable domain reads DAGVTQSPTHLIKTRGQQVTLRCSPKSGHDTVSWYQQALGQGPQFIFQYYEEEERQRGNFPDRFSGHQFPNYSSELNVNALLLGDSALYLCASVSGAAYGYTFGSGTRLTVV.

V usage is TRBV7-8 and J usage is TRBJ2-3, with 11 bases lining up with TRBD2. The germline V gene has CDR1 SGHVS and CDR2 FQNEAQ. V lost 5 bases and J lost 1; bases outside the gene matches: 5. This CDR3 has 16 residues. The CDR3: CASSLPLAGGTDTQYF. The CDR3 region has the DNA TGTGCCAGCAGCCTACCACTAGCGGGAGGCACAGATACGCAGTATTTT.

DNA for the CDR3: TGTGCCTGGACCCCGGGACAGGGTGACTACACCTTC. Protein: CAWTPGQGDYTF. This chain connects TRBV30 to TRBJ1-2; TRBD1 aligns across 9 bases. Per germline, CDR1 GTSNPN and CDR2 SVGIG (reference sequence). V dropped 4 bases and J dropped 10; count of bases not matched to a gene: 7. The CDR3 runs to 12 residues.

CDR3 sequence reads: CASSQGGQLRLSTEAFF. CDR3 nucleotides: TGCGCCAGCAGCCAAGGCGGACAGCTAAGGTTGAGCACTGAAGCTTTCTTT. The V gene is TRBV4-1, the J gene TRBJ1-1, with D tentatively TRBD1 (6 bases). CDR1 and CDR2 (germline): MGHRA, YSYEKL. V lost 1 base and J lost 4, with 19 bases in between. The CDR3 totals 17 residues.